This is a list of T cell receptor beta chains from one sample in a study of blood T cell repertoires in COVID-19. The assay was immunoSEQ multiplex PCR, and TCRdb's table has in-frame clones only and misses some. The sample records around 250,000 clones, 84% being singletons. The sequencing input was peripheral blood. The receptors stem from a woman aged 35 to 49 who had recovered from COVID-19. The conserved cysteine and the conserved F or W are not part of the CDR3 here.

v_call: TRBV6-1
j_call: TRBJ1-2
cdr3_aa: ASSESDSHGYT

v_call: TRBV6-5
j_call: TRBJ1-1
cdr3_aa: ASINVGGASTEAF

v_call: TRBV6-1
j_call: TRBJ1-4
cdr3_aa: ASSEIWGGEEKLF

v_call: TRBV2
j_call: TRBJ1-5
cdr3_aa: ASREHPNQPQH

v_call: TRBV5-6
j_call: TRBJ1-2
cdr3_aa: ASSSPRTGGRYGYT

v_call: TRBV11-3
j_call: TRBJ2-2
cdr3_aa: ASSFWDRGQSGELF

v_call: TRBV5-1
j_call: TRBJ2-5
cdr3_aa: ASSLVGARAQETQY

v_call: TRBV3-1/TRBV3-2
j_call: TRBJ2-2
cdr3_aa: ASSRLAGGRAGELF

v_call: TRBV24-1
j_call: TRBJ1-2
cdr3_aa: ATSDAGTGVYGYT

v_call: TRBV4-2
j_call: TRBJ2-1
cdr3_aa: ASSQEFGRGFDEQF

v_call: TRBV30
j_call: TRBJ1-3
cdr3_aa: AWSDQGWMSGNTIY

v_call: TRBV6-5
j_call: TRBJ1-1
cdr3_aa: ASRKGVQAEAF

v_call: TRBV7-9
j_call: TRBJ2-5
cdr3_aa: ASSLASARLKTQY

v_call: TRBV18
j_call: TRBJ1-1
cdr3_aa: ASSADGREGTEAF

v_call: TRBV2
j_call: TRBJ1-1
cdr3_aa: ASRGDLNTEAF